These T cell receptor beta chains were read from a single sample in a study of T cell responses to AZD1222 COVID-19 vaccine. Produced via immunoSEQ multiplex PCR; TCRdb's table is partial and in-frame only. Of about 140,000 clones in the sample, about 91% were seen once. The sample here was peripheral blood, taken on day 0 of AZD1222 vaccination. The receptors were gathered from an adult in good health. CDR3s include the opening cysteine and the closing phenylalanine or tryptophan. D genes are given only for firm matches. Only some rows state a clone size, as once, few, many or a class for expanded clones.

v_gene	abundance	j_gene	d_gene	CDR3aa	CDR3nt
TRBV6-5	once	TRBJ2-3	NA	CASSLGWDTQYF	TGTGCCAGCAGCCTGGGGTGGGATACGCAGTATTTT
TRBV6-5	once	TRBJ1-1	NA	CASTVFHISPTEAFF	TGTGCCAGCACTGTCTTCCATATTTCTCCGACTGAAGCTTTCTTT
TRBV29-1	NA	TRBJ1-5	TRBD1	CSAQTGQGASQPQHF	TGCAGCGCCCAGACGGGACAGGGGGCTTCTCAGCCCCAGCATTTT
TRBV10-1	once	TRBJ2-3	NA	CASSLAGTDTQYF	TGCGCCAGCAGTCTAGCTGGAACAGATACGCAGTATTTT
TRBV3-1/TRBV3-2	once	TRBJ2-3	NA	CASSQGDWDTQYF	TGTGCCAGCAGCCAAGGGGACTGGGATACGCAGTATTTT
TRBV6-5	NA	TRBJ2-7	TRBD2	CASSLAGGYEQYF	TGTGCCAGCAGTCTAGCGGGAGGCTACGAGCAGTACTTC
TRBV27	NA	TRBJ2-7	NA	CASSYAGSYEQYF	TGTGCCAGCAGTTACGCAGGGAGCTACGAGCAGTACTTC
TRBV6-1	NA	TRBJ1-2	TRBD1	CASSEIRTGTHYGYTF	TGTGCCAGCAGTGAGATAAGGACAGGGACACACTATGGCTACACCTTC
TRBV5-5	NA	TRBJ2-2	TRBD1	CASSLKGARAGELFF	TGTGCCAGCAGCTTGAAGGGGGCCCGGGCCGGGGAGCTGTTTTTT
TRBV11-2	NA	TRBJ2-2	NA	CASSLGVGKADTGELFF	TGTGCCAGCAGCTTAGGGGTCGGAAAGGCGGACACCGGGGAGCTGTTTTTT
TRBV6-5	few	TRBJ1-4	NA	CASTWDNFPEKLFF	TGTGCCAGCACCTGGGACAACTTTCCCGAAAAACTGTTTTTT
TRBV18	NA	TRBJ1-2	TRBD1	CASSQRTGDGYTF	TGTGCCAGCTCACAAAGGACAGGGGATGGCTACACCTTC